The rows below give T cell receptor beta chains drawn from one sample of a study of early T cells in non-severe SARS-CoV-2 infection. TCRdb re-derived calls from the 5' RACE reads in MiXCR, one entry per CDR3 protein. The repertoire has around 27,000 distinct CDR3 sequences, 5.5% to 8% of them found once; the top ten carry over 30%. The sequenced sample consisted of whole blood. The receptors shown here come from an adult who was a healthcare worker with PCR-confirmed SARS-CoV-2 infection or an uninfected control (not recorded which). Both conserved end residues are part of each CDR3. The order of the fields is CDR3 protein, CDR3 DNA, CDR3 length, V gene, D gene, clone size, J gene. D genes are given only for firm matches. Rows give clone size only sometimes, using once, few, many, or a class for an expanded clone.

CDR3 protein: CASRDLNTGELFF; CDR3 DNA: TGTGCAAGCCGGGACCTCAACACCGGGGAGCTGTTTTTT; CDR3 length: 13; V gene: TRBV7-3; D gene: -; clone size: -; J gene: TRBJ2-2
CDR3 protein: CASSSGPTPLHF; CDR3 DNA: TGTGCCAGCAGTTCAGGGCCGACACCCCTCCACTTT; CDR3 length: 12; V gene: TRBV12-3/TRBV12-4; D gene: -; clone size: many; J gene: TRBJ1-6
CDR3 protein: CASSQELIRLTQGNSPLHF; CDR3 DNA: TGTGCCAGCAGCCAAGAATTAATCCGACTTACGCAGGGGAATTCACCCCTCCACTTT; CDR3 length: 19; V gene: TRBV4-2; D gene: -; clone size: many; J gene: TRBJ1-6
CDR3 protein: CASSLQAPGQPQHF; CDR3 DNA: TGTGCCAGTAGTTTACAGGCCCCAGGGCAGCCCCAGCATTTT; CDR3 length: 14; V gene: TRBV19; D gene: -; clone size: many; J gene: TRBJ1-5
CDR3 protein: CASSESVVNQPQHF; CDR3 DNA: TGTGCCAGCAGTGAAAGTGTGGTGAATCAGCCCCAGCATTTT; CDR3 length: 14; V gene: TRBV6-1; D gene: -; clone size: many; J gene: TRBJ1-5
CDR3 protein: CASSPGLAGVEQFF; CDR3 DNA: TGTGCCAGCAGCCCCGGACTAGCGGGAGTTGAGCAGTTCTTC; CDR3 length: 14; V gene: TRBV11-2; D gene: TRBD2; clone size: many; J gene: TRBJ2-1
CDR3 protein: CSAVWGYYGYTF; CDR3 DNA: TGCAGCGCAGTCTGGGGTTACTATGGCTACACCTTC; CDR3 length: 12; V gene: TRBV29-1; D gene: -; clone size: few; J gene: TRBJ1-2
CDR3 protein: CASTVTVRNTEAFF; CDR3 DNA: TGTGCCAGCACCGTGACGGTCCGTAACACTGAAGCTTTCTTT; CDR3 length: 14; V gene: TRBV28; D gene: -; clone size: many; J gene: TRBJ1-1
CDR3 protein: CASSKGGTGGGYGYTF; CDR3 DNA: TGTGCCAGCAGCAAAGGAGGGACAGGGGGTGGCTATGGCTACACCTTC; CDR3 length: 16; V gene: TRBV21-1; D gene: -; clone size: many; J gene: TRBJ1-2
CDR3 protein: CASSLVVYTDTQYF; CDR3 DNA: TGTGCCAGCAGCCTAGTAGTCTACACAGATACGCAGTATTTT; CDR3 length: 14; V gene: TRBV7-8; D gene: -; clone size: few; J gene: TRBJ2-3
CDR3 protein: CASSEARIGTGQIGAFF; CDR3 DNA: TGTGCCAGCAGTGAAGCGCGAATAGGAACAGGGCAAATTGGAGCTTTCTTT; CDR3 length: 17; V gene: TRBV6-1; D gene: -; clone size: many; J gene: TRBJ1-1
CDR3 protein: CASSPSPGQNIYGYTF; CDR3 DNA: TGTGCCAGCTCACCATCCCCGGGACAGAACATCTATGGCTACACCTTC; CDR3 length: 16; V gene: TRBV18; D gene: TRBD1; clone size: many; J gene: TRBJ1-2
CDR3 protein: CASSQATGPPETQYF; CDR3 DNA: TGTGCCAGCAGCCAAGCCACAGGGCCCCCAGAGACCCAGTACTTC; CDR3 length: 15; V gene: TRBV5-4; D gene: -; clone size: -; J gene: TRBJ2-5
CDR3 protein: CATSRDQPGFSGNTIYF; CDR3 DNA: TGTGCCACCAGCAGAGATCAGCCAGGCTTCTCTGGAAACACCATATATTTT; CDR3 length: 17; V gene: TRBV15; D gene: -; clone size: few; J gene: TRBJ1-3
CDR3 protein: CASSPGTGRRNTIYF; CDR3 DNA: TGTGCCAGCAGTCCTGGGACAGGGCGTAGAAACACCATATATTTT; CDR3 length: 15; V gene: TRBV27; D gene: TRBD1; clone size: once; J gene: TRBJ1-3
CDR3 protein: CASSSGQSLSGNTIYF; CDR3 DNA: TGTGCCAGCAGCTCGGGACAGAGTCTCTCTGGAAACACCATATATTTT; CDR3 length: 16; V gene: TRBV7-8; D gene: TRBD1; clone size: -; J gene: TRBJ1-3
CDR3 protein: CASSLDNRVGSYNEQFF; CDR3 DNA: TGTGCCAGCAGCTTAGACAACAGGGTTGGGTCCTACAATGAGCAGTTCTTC; CDR3 length: 17; V gene: TRBV7-9; D gene: -; clone size: many; J gene: TRBJ2-1
CDR3 protein: CASSKTLGDTEAFF; CDR3 DNA: TGTGCCAGCAGCAAAACTCTAGGCGACACTGAAGCTTTCTTT; CDR3 length: 14; V gene: TRBV12-3/TRBV12-4; D gene: -; clone size: many; J gene: TRBJ1-1
CDR3 protein: CASSQVGSGPHQPQHF; CDR3 DNA: TGCGCCAGCAGCCAAGTTGGGTCCGGGCCACATCAGCCCCAGCATTTT; CDR3 length: 16; V gene: TRBV4-1; D gene: -; clone size: many; J gene: TRBJ1-5
CDR3 protein: CASRMGGAEYTQYF; CDR3 DNA: TGTGCCAGCAGAATGGGGGGGGCGGAGTATACGCAGTATTTT; CDR3 length: 14; V gene: TRBV6-1; D gene: -; clone size: many; J gene: TRBJ2-3
CDR3 protein: CASTRRVQNTEAFF; CDR3 DNA: TGTGCCAGCACCCGGAGGGTTCAGAACACTGAAGCTTTCTTT; CDR3 length: 14; V gene: TRBV12-3/TRBV12-4; D gene: -; clone size: many; J gene: TRBJ1-1
CDR3 protein: CASSLDSPASVRYTF; CDR3 DNA: TGCGCCAGCAGCTTGGACTCCCCCGCGAGTGTTCGCTACACCTTC; CDR3 length: 15; V gene: TRBV5-1; D gene: -; clone size: -; J gene: TRBJ1-2
CDR3 protein: CSVKSGTEISYEQYF; CDR3 DNA: TGCAGTGTCAAGTCCGGGACAGAGATCTCCTACGAGCAGTACTTC; CDR3 length: 15; V gene: TRBV20-1; D gene: TRBD1; clone size: -; J gene: TRBJ2-7
CDR3 protein: CASTPLRVLAGGVSEQYF; CDR3 DNA: TGTGCCAGCACCCCCCTCAGGGTTTTAGCGGGGGGGGTCTCCGAGCAGTACTTC; CDR3 length: 18; V gene: TRBV7-8; D gene: TRBD2; clone size: many; J gene: TRBJ2-7
CDR3 protein: CASSTTGGDGYTF; CDR3 DNA: TGTGCCAGTAGCACGACAGGGGGCGACGGCTACACCTTC; CDR3 length: 13; V gene: TRBV19; D gene: TRBD1; clone size: many; J gene: TRBJ1-2
CDR3 protein: CASSPKEGRGTGEQFF; CDR3 DNA: TGTGCCAGCAGCCCCAAAGAGGGCAGGGGGACGGGTGAGCAGTTCTTC; CDR3 length: 16; V gene: TRBV4-2; D gene: TRBD1; clone size: many; J gene: TRBJ2-1
CDR3 protein: CASSLGPSNTGELFF; CDR3 DNA: TGTGCCAGCAGCTTGGGACCTTCGAACACCGGGGAGCTGTTTTTT; CDR3 length: 15; V gene: TRBV11-1; D gene: -; clone size: -; J gene: TRBJ2-2
CDR3 protein: CASSYRVYEQYF; CDR3 DNA: TGTGCCAGCAGTTACAGGGTTTACGAGCAGTACTTC; CDR3 length: 12; V gene: TRBV2; D gene: -; clone size: many; J gene: TRBJ2-7
CDR3 protein: CASSKDFRGSEQYF; CDR3 DNA: TGTGCCAGCAGCAAAGACTTCCGAGGAAGCGAGCAGTACTTC; CDR3 length: 14; V gene: TRBV21-1; D gene: -; clone size: many; J gene: TRBJ2-7
CDR3 protein: CASRLGPGNTEAFF; CDR3 DNA: TGTGCCAGCAGACTAGGGCCTGGGAACACTGAAGCTTTCTTT; CDR3 length: 14; V gene: TRBV11-3; D gene: -; clone size: few; J gene: TRBJ1-1
CDR3 protein: CASSQGSLNYGYTF; CDR3 DNA: TGTGCCAGCAGCCAAGGAAGCCTTAACTATGGCTACACCTTC; CDR3 length: 14; V gene: TRBV3-1; D gene: -; clone size: few; J gene: TRBJ1-2
CDR3 protein: CSAREFRPGGTEAFF; CDR3 DNA: TGCAGTGCTAGAGAGTTTCGTCCAGGGGGCACTGAAGCTTTCTTT; CDR3 length: 15; V gene: TRBV20-1; D gene: TRBD1; clone size: many; J gene: TRBJ1-1
CDR3 protein: CASRIQGLGEQFF; CDR3 DNA: TGTGCCAGCAGAATCCAGGGCTTGGGTGAGCAGTTCTTC; CDR3 length: 13; V gene: TRBV11-2; D gene: -; clone size: many; J gene: TRBJ2-1
CDR3 protein: CAWSVTPSSAQFF; CDR3 DNA: TGTGCCTGGAGTGTTACCCCCTCCTCAGCACAGTTCTTC; CDR3 length: 13; V gene: TRBV30; D gene: -; clone size: -; J gene: TRBJ2-1
CDR3 protein: CAIGREVPYEQYF; CDR3 DNA: TGTGCCATCGGTCGGGAGGTACCCTACGAGCAGTACTTC; CDR3 length: 13; V gene: TRBV10-3; D gene: TRBD2; clone size: many; J gene: TRBJ2-7
CDR3 protein: CASSEGLTGGFSYEQYF; CDR3 DNA: TGCGCCAGCAGTGAGGGACTGACAGGGGGCTTCTCGTACGAGCAGTACTTC; CDR3 length: 17; V gene: TRBV10-2; D gene: TRBD1; clone size: few; J gene: TRBJ2-7
CDR3 protein: CASSPGGQGSYGYTF; CDR3 DNA: TGTGCCAGCAGCCCAGGGGGACAGGGGAGCTATGGCTACACCTTC; CDR3 length: 15; V gene: TRBV7-3; D gene: TRBD1; clone size: many; J gene: TRBJ1-2
CDR3 protein: CASSPGTGYSPLHF; CDR3 DNA: TGTGCCAGCTCACCCGGGACAGGGTACTCACCCCTCCACTTT; CDR3 length: 14; V gene: TRBV18; D gene: TRBD1; clone size: many; J gene: TRBJ1-6
CDR3 protein: CATSDTNRGYTF; CDR3 DNA: TGTGCCACCAGTGATACCAATAGGGGCTACACCTTC; CDR3 length: 12; V gene: TRBV24-1; D gene: -; clone size: many; J gene: TRBJ1-2
CDR3 protein: CASSEPRGGETQYF; CDR3 DNA: TGTGCCAGCAGTGAACCTAGAGGGGGGGAGACCCAGTACTTC; CDR3 length: 14; V gene: TRBV25-1; D gene: -; clone size: many; J gene: TRBJ2-5
CDR3 protein: CASSFRFSGANVLTF; CDR3 DNA: TGTGCCAGCAGCTTTCGCTTCTCTGGGGCCAACGTCCTGACTTTC; CDR3 length: 15; V gene: TRBV5-6; D gene: -; clone size: many; J gene: TRBJ2-6
CDR3 protein: CASSLLAGGNSDTQYF; CDR3 DNA: TGCGCCAGCAGCTTGTTAGCGGGAGGGAACTCAGATACGCAGTATTTT; CDR3 length: 16; V gene: TRBV5-1; D gene: TRBD2; clone size: many; J gene: TRBJ2-3
CDR3 protein: CASSRRLAGYNEQFF; CDR3 DNA: TGTGCCAGCAGCCGACGACTAGCGGGGTACAATGAGCAGTTCTTC; CDR3 length: 15; V gene: TRBV7-9; D gene: TRBD2; clone size: many; J gene: TRBJ2-1
CDR3 protein: CASSHTGGNTDTQYF; CDR3 DNA: TGTGCCAGCAGCCACACGGGCGGTAACACAGATACGCAGTATTTT; CDR3 length: 15; V gene: TRBV3-1; D gene: -; clone size: -; J gene: TRBJ2-3
CDR3 protein: CASSQDVASRDTQYF; CDR3 DNA: TGTGCCAGCAGCCAAGACGTCGCTAGTCGAGATACGCAGTATTTT; CDR3 length: 15; V gene: TRBV3-1; D gene: -; clone size: many; J gene: TRBJ2-3
CDR3 protein: CATRGRVTGELFF; CDR3 DNA: TGTGCCACCAGGGGCAGGGTCACCGGGGAGCTGTTTTTT; CDR3 length: 13; V gene: TRBV24-1; D gene: -; clone size: many; J gene: TRBJ2-2
CDR3 protein: CASSYISGRLNTEAFF; CDR3 DNA: TGTGCCAGCAGTTATATTTCGGGCAGACTTAACACTGAAGCTTTCTTT; CDR3 length: 16; V gene: TRBV6-5; D gene: -; clone size: many; J gene: TRBJ1-1
CDR3 protein: CATSDAGTGGVQYF; CDR3 DNA: TGTGCCACCAGTGATGCCGGGACAGGGGGGGTTCAGTACTTC; CDR3 length: 14; V gene: TRBV24-1; D gene: TRBD1; clone size: many; J gene: TRBJ2-4
CDR3 protein: CASTPGRGDEQFF; CDR3 DNA: TGTGCCAGTACCCCCGGGCGGGGGGATGAGCAGTTCTTC; CDR3 length: 13; V gene: TRBV19; D gene: TRBD2; clone size: few; J gene: TRBJ2-1
CDR3 protein: CASRHGAGAGELFF; CDR3 DNA: TGTGCCAGCAGACACGGGGCAGGGGCCGGGGAGCTGTTTTTT; CDR3 length: 14; V gene: TRBV5-5; D gene: -; clone size: many; J gene: TRBJ2-2
CDR3 protein: CASSYARGDTQYF; CDR3 DNA: TGTGCCAGCAGTTACGCCCGCGGAGATACGCAGTATTTT; CDR3 length: 13; V gene: TRBV6-2/TRBV6-3; D gene: -; clone size: many; J gene: TRBJ2-3
CDR3 protein: CASSTSYEQYF; CDR3 DNA: TGTGCCAGCAGCACCTCCTACGAGCAGTACTTC; CDR3 length: 11; V gene: TRBV7-2; D gene: -; clone size: many; J gene: TRBJ2-7
CDR3 protein: CAISEGQAPYFIHF; CDR3 DNA: TGTGCCATCAGTGAGGGACAGGCCCCTTATTTCATCCACTTT; CDR3 length: 14; V gene: TRBV10-3; D gene: TRBD1; clone size: many; J gene: TRBJ1-6
CDR3 protein: CASSLGGDTDQHF; CDR3 DNA: TGTGCCAGCAGCTTAGGTGGTGACACCGACCAGCATTTT; CDR3 length: 13; V gene: TRBV7-2; D gene: -; clone size: many; J gene: TRBJ1-5
CDR3 protein: CASSPQGGLGEQFF; CDR3 DNA: TGCGCCAGCAGCCCTCAGGGGGGGTTAGGTGAGCAGTTCTTC; CDR3 length: 14; V gene: TRBV10-2; D gene: -; clone size: few; J gene: TRBJ2-1